This TCR beta chain comes out of a study of blood T cell repertoires in COVID-19. Study details: Whether acute or convalescent, the COVID-19 samples came from the United States, Italy and Spain. The cDNA or gDNA used as material had been derived from T cells, B-cell-depleted T cells, or PBMCs.

The authors' processing: Reference gene primer amplification yielded estimated nucleated cell counts. Method: immunoSEQ multiplex PCR; TCRdb's copy keeps in-frame clones and lacks some. For V, J and clone size, that table is used; D and trimming come from the DNA. The sample yields about 310,000 clones, around 90% seen once. This CDR3 has 13 amino acids. Germline CDR1 reads MNHEY; CDR2 reads SVGEGT. V was shortened by 4 bases and J by 6 bases, with 9 bases between the two germline ends. The material sequenced was peripheral blood. This clonotype was obtained from a man between 18 and 35 years old with active or convalescent COVID-19. The chain employs TRBV6-2 or TRBV6-3 and TRBJ2-2, with D tentatively TRBD1 (6 bases). In DNA, the CDR3 is TGTGCCAGCAGTTTTAACAGGGCCGGGGAGCTGTTTTTT. This encodes CASSFNRAGELFF.